These 25 T cell receptor beta chains were sequenced from one sample in a study of lymphopenia after photon versus proton radiotherapy. Generated by immunoSEQ multiplex PCR, the TCRdb table keeps only in-frame clones and is missing some. The sample lists roughly 26,000 clones, 75% to 90% occurring once. The sample consisted of peripheral blood, taken from a patient treated with photon-based radiotherapy. The source is a man in his forties with gastric cancer.

The chain is built from TRBV5-1 and TRBJ2-5, with a possible D match to TRBD1 (5 bases). The CDR3 loop spans 16 amino acids. The V gene lost 4 bases and the J gene lost 2 bases, with 18 bases spanning the gap. The germline V gene has CDR1 SGHRS and CDR2 YFSETQ. The CDR3: CASSPRQYMTQETQYF. DNA for the CDR3: TGCGCCAGCAGCCCAAGACAGTATATGACACAAGAGACCCAGTACTTC. The entire variable domain, with the rest obtained from reference TRBV5-1 and TRBJ2-5, is as follows: KAGVTQTPRYLIKTRGQQVTLSCSPISGHRSVSWYQQTPGQGLQFLFEYFSETQRNKGNFPGRFSGRQFSNSRSEMNVSTLELGDSALYLCASSPRQYMTQETQYFGPGTRLLVL.

V is TRBV4-2 and J is TRBJ1-4, with no clear D. V was cut by 1 base and J by 4 bases, with 10 bases left in between. Germline V CDR1 and CDR2: LGHNA, YNFKEQ. This CDR3 region has 15 residues. This CDR3 is CASSQAGPSNEKLFF. CDR3 DNA: TGTGCCAGCAGCCAAGCGGGTCCGAGTAATGAAAAACTGTTTTTT.

The chain combines TRBV6-5 with TRBJ2-7; possibly TRBD1 or TRBD2 for D (5 bases each). There are 14 residues in the CDR3. Germline assignment: CDR1 MNHEY and CDR2 SVGAGI. Deletions cut 6 bases from V and 0 bases from J, with 12 bases between. CDR3 loop: CASRGTVSSYEQYF. The CDR3 DNA is TGTGCCAGCAGAGGGACCGTGAGCTCCTACGAGCAGTACTTC.

The chain combines TRBV18 with TRBJ1-5; D call uncertain. Germline loops: CDR1 KGHSH, CDR2 LQKENI. V lost 3 bases and J lost 2, with 17 bases in between. The CDR3 has 17 residues. CDR3 protein: CASSPSDPAVGNQPQHF. The CDR3 DNA reads TGTGCCAGCTCACCTTCCGACCCGGCTGTAGGCAATCAGCCCCAGCATTTT.

The rearrangement links TRBV6-6 to TRBJ2-7; no clear D. This CDR3 has 14 amino acids. V was pared by 3 bases and J by 7 bases, with 16 bases between. Germline V gene sequence: CDR1 MNHNY, CDR2 SVGAGI (reference sequence). The DNA for the CDR3 is TGTGCCAGCAGTTATTACGGGTCTTTACGGGAGCAGTACTTC. Translating gives CASSYYGSLREQYF.

This clone was recorded once. The V gene is TRBV7-3, the J gene TRBJ1-3; D not resolved. V lost 6 bases, J lost 4 bases, and 7 bases lay in between. The CDR3 length is 12 residues. CDR1 and CDR2 from the germline V gene are SGHTA and FQGTGA. The CDR3 coding sequence is TGTGCCAGCAGGGGCGCAGGAAACACCATATATTTT. Residues: CASRGAGNTIYF.

J is TRBJ1-2 and V is TRBV7-8; 8 nucleotides line up with TRBD1. The CDR3 loop spans 15 amino acids. Germline V lookup: CDR1 SGHVS, CDR2 FQNEAQ. After removal of 1 base from V and 7 bases from J, the junction contained 8 bases not matched to a gene. The CDR3 here is CASSLGTGGGGGYTF. The CDR3, as DNA: TGTGCCAGCAGCTTAGGAACAGGGGGAGGAGGTGGCTACACCTTC.

DNA of the CDR3: TGCGCCAGCAGCCAAGTGCTGGACAGGGGGCTTGGTGAGCAGTTCTTC. Translating gives CASSQVLDRGLGEQFF. The V call is TRBV4-3, the J call TRBJ2-1; 11 bases line up with TRBD1. The CDR3 is 16 amino acids. V dropped 1 base and J dropped 9; count of bases not matched to a gene: 8. Germline CDR1 LGHNA, CDR2 YSLEER.

The chain uses TRBV29-1 and TRBJ1-2; D not resolved. The CDR3 length is 12 residues. V lost 3 bases, J lost 4 bases, and 9 bases lay in between. Germline V CDR1 and CDR2: SQVTM, ANQGSEA. The CDR3 region has the DNA TGCAGCGTTGATCAGAATCTCTATGGCTACACCTTC. Its translation: CSVDQNLYGYTF.

This clone was picked up one time. The chain couples TRBV5-6 to TRBJ2-2; a weak D match, TRBD1 (6 bases). V lost 2 bases to trimming and J lost 4 bases, with 15 bases between them. Germline V lookup: CDR1 SGHDT, CDR2 YYEEEE. This CDR3 contains 16 residues. In DNA form, the CDR3 reads TGTGCCAGCAGCTTCCGGGACAAAAGAGGCACCGGGGAGCTGTTTTTT. It codes for CASSFRDKRGTGELFF.

This rearrangement joins TRBV18 to TRBJ1-1; D uncertain. V dropped 2 bases and J dropped 0 bases, with 4 bases sitting between them. The germline V gene has CDR1 KGHSH and CDR2 LQKENI. The CDR3 length is 13 residues. In DNA, the CDR3 is TGTGCCAGCTCACCAGATATGAACACTGAAGCTTTCTTT. Residues: CASSPDMNTEAFF.

This rearrangement joins TRBV4-1 to TRBJ2-6, with D hard to call. Germline V gene sequence: CDR1 MGHRA, CDR2 YSYEKL. CDR3 length equals 14 residues. With 1 base removed from V and 9 bases from J, the gap between germline ends came to 10 bases. The CDR3 DNA reads TGCGCCAGCAGCCAAGGGGGTCAGGACAACGTCCTGACTTTC. Its protein product is CASSQGGQDNVLTF.

The rearrangement uses TRBV6-6 and TRBJ2-6; TRBD1 is a possible D gene (6 bases). The CDR3 has 16 amino acids. Germline CDR1 MNHNY, CDR2 SVGAGI (reference sequence). Trimming took 7 bases from V and 0 from J, leaving 13 bases between them. CDR3 DNA sequence: TGTGCCAGCATCCCAGGGGCGGACTCTGGGGCCAACGTCCTGACTTTC. This codes for CASIPGADSGANVLTF.

The V gene is TRBV18, the J gene TRBJ2-7; 7 bases are shared with TRBD1. The CDR3 loop spans 14 amino acids. J lost 5 bases, V lost 6 bases, and 10 bases had no gene match. Germline assignment: CDR1 KGHSH and CDR2 LQKENI. The CDR3 DNA follows: TGTGCCAGCTCCCCCTCCGGGACAGCTAACGAGCAGTACTTC. Translated, it gives CASSPSGTANEQYF.

The chain couples TRBV10-3 to TRBJ1-1; D ambiguous. Trimming removed 5 bases at V and 1 base at J, with 8 bases between. The CDR3 has 13 amino acids. Germline-derived CDR1 and CDR2 are ENHRY and SYGVKD. The CDR3 spells CAISSIGNTEAFF. The CDR3, as DNA: TGTGCCATCAGTTCAATAGGGAACACTGAAGCTTTCTTT.

The J gene is TRBJ1-5, the V gene TRBV29-1; no definite D call. CDR1 SQVTM and CDR2 ANQGSEA come from the germline V gene. Between the trimmed V and J ends, which lost 0 bases and 0 bases, there was a span of 3 bases. The CDR3 spans 13 residues. This CDR3 reads CSVEEHSNQPQHF. CDR3 DNA sequence: TGCAGCGTTGAAGAGCATAGCAATCAGCCCCAGCATTTT.

The chain links TRBV5-4 to TRBJ2-1; the D gene is possibly TRBD1 (5 bases). The germline gives CDR1 SGHNT, CDR2 YYREEE (reference sequence). V dropped 4 bases and J dropped 0 bases, with 17 bases sitting between them. This CDR3 is built from 17 residues. This CDR3 reads CASSTMRQISSYNEQFF. The CDR3 DNA reads TGTGCCAGCAGCACTATGAGACAGATCAGCTCCTACAATGAGCAGTTCTTC.

The chain has TRBV29-1 and TRBJ2-1; no firm D call. CDR3 length: 14 residues. Trimming cost V 5 bases and J 6 bases, with 17 bases left between them. Germline V gene sequence: CDR1 SQVTM, CDR2 ANQGSEA. The CDR3 DNA reads TGCAGCGTTCGTACCGGGCCCTTCGGCAATGAGCAGTTCTTC. Its translation: CSVRTGPFGNEQFF.

CDR3: CASRETGDQPQHF. In DNA form, the CDR3 reads TGTGCCAGCAGGGAGACAGGGGATCAGCCCCAGCATTTT. V is TRBV6-1 and J is TRBJ1-5; 8 bases align to TRBD1. Germline lookup yields CDR1 MNHNS and CDR2 SASEGT. The ends lost 6 bases at V and 5 bases at J; junction bases unmatched: 3. The CDR3 runs to 13 residues.

The chain joins TRBV2 to TRBJ2-7; TRBD2 aligns across 11 bases. The CDR3 spans 14 residues. Losses at the gene ends were 4 bases for V and 5 bases for J; bases not matched to a gene: 4. The V gene's germline CDR1 is SNHLY and CDR2 FYNNEI. CDR3 region: CASSVLAGANEQYF. For the CDR3, the DNA is TGTGCCAGCAGTGTACTAGCGGGGGCCAACGAGCAGTACTTC. The whole variable domain, filled in from reference TRBV2 and TRBJ2-7, reads EPEVTQTPSHQVTQMGQEVILRCVPISNHLYFYWYRQILGQKVEFLVSFYNNEISEKSEIFDDQFSVERPDGSNFTLKIRSTKLEDSAMYFCASSVLAGANEQYFGPGTRLTVT.

The chain couples TRBV2 to TRBJ1-2; 8 positions agree with TRBD1. Germline CDR1 SNHLY, CDR2 FYNNEI. This CDR3 contains 13 residues. V trimming: 6 bases; J trimming: 7 bases; junction bases outside the gene matches: 7. This CDR3 is CASRAGGVGGYTF. CDR3 in DNA: TGTGCCAGCAGAGCAGGGGGCGTTGGTGGCTACACCTTC.

The rearrangement links TRBV27 to TRBJ2-3, with D perhaps matching TRBD2 (5 bases). The germline gives CDR1 MNHEY, CDR2 SMNVEV (reference sequence). The CDR3 length is 14 residues. V gave up 5 bases and J gave up 13 bases, with 22 bases separating them. The CDR3, as DNA: TGTGCCAGCAGTCTCGCCGGGGAGCCGCCTATGGAGTATTTT. Protein product: CASSLAGEPPMEYF.

The table lists this clone with a count of one. The rearrangement uses TRBV10-2 and TRBJ2-5; no firm D call. The germline V and J ends were trimmed by 0 bases and 5 bases, with 13 bases remaining between them. This CDR3 has 15 residues. The germline V gene has CDR1 WSHSY and CDR2 SAAADI. CDR3 region: CASSESPVGGETQYF. The CDR3 bases are TGCGCCAGCAGTGAGTCGCCTGTGGGTGGGGAGACCCAGTACTTC.

The V call is TRBV9, the J call TRBJ1-1; a weak D match, TRBD1 (5 bases). Trimming stripped 0 bases from V and 0 bases from J, with 12 bases between. CDR1 is SGDLS, CDR2 YYNGEE, per germline. The CDR3 runs 16 residues. The CDR3 DNA sequence: TGTGCCAGCAGCGTAGATGGGGGGGTTCTGAACACTGAAGCTTTCTTT. Its translation: CASSVDGGVLNTEAFF.

The CDR3 coding sequence is TGCGCCAGCAGCTATTCCGTAGAGCCAGCGCTCTATGGCTACACCTTC. It codes for CASSYSVEPALYGYTF. The chain uses TRBV4-1 and TRBJ1-2; no clear D gene. V was trimmed by 5 bases and J by 4 bases, leaving 20 bases between them. The germline V gene encodes CDR1 MGHRA and CDR2 YSYEKL. The length of the CDR3 is 16 residues.